Sequencing of this TCR beta chain was carried out in a study of cytotoxic CD8 clonotypes in ibrutinib-treated CLL. Study at large: Specimens for response were gathered following a median around a year of therapy, spanning 6 to 36.

Genomic DNA in a quantity of around 2 micrograms was derived from cryopreserved PBMCs for TCR beta libraries. Overall study results and limits: Clonality rose at ibrutinib response and fell back toward baseline at progression. Patients with sustained remission and those progressing were sampled at differing times.

V shed 7 bases and J shed 2 bases, with 12 bases lying between them. The CDR3 is made up of 15 amino acids. Germline CDR1 MNHNS, CDR2 SASEGT. Of note for this clone: Its antigen is still unknown.

Profiling relied on immunoSEQ multiplex PCR, and the TCRdb table lists in-frame clones only, not all of them. Of about 130,000 clones in the sample, over 60% are singletons; the top ten hold roughly 12%. The clonotype comes from a human donor with chronic lymphocytic leukemia. This chain connects TRBV6-1 to TRBJ2-6, with D unclear. The sequenced sample was PBMCs, obtained after 12 months of ibrutinib treatment. The CDR3 sequence is CASNQRWAGANVLTF. CDR3 DNA: TGTGCCAGCAACCAGAGGTGGGCTGGGGCCAACGTCCTGACTTTC.